The 17 T cell receptor beta chains presented below share a single source sample, sequenced in a study of T-cell memory formation after mild COVID-19. Using its own MiXCR run on the 5' RACE reads, TCRdb lists one record per CDR3 protein. The sample includes approximately 250,000 distinct CDR3 sequences, less than 20% seen only once; the top ten take 2.1%. Sequenced input: PBMCs or a T cell subset sorted from them (not recorded which). The receptors shown here come from an adult woman who had mild COVID-19 (a few samples of this study predate the infection). Cell type and time point are not known.

This clonotype came up a few times. This chain connects TRBV5-1 to TRBJ2-1; possible D gene TRBD2, 6 bases. V lost 3 bases to trimming and J lost 0 bases, with 10 bases between them. The CDR3 loop spans 15 amino acids. Germline lookup yields CDR1 SGHRS and CDR2 YFSETQ. The CDR3 DNA reads as TGCGCCAGCAGCTCGGAGGGGAGCTCCTACAATGAGCAGTTCTTC. Translation gives CASSSEGSSYNEQFF.

Only a few counts were recorded for this clonotype. The rearrangement uses TRBV12-3 or TRBV12-4 and TRBJ2-5; a weak D match, TRBD2 (6 bases). The CDR3 loop spans 16 amino acids. The germline V and J ends were trimmed by 2 bases and 2 bases, with 15 bases remaining between them. The CDR3 protein is CASSLIRLGTQETQYF. CDR3 DNA: TGTGCCAGCAGTTTAATCAGACTAGGCACTCAAGAGACCCAGTACTTC.

The rearrangement links TRBV5-4 to TRBJ2-7; no firm D call. Germline V lookup: CDR1 SGHNT, CDR2 YYREEE (reference sequence). The length of the CDR3 is 13 residues. Trimming stripped 1 base from V and 5 bases from J, with 10 bases between. The CDR3 protein is CASSLPGGDEQYF. The CDR3 DNA sequence: TGTGCCAGCAGCTTGCCGGGTGGCGACGAGCAGTACTTC.

This clonotype was picked up a small number of times. This sequence joins TRBV5-1 and TRBJ1-1, with unresolved D. The CDR3 length is 15 residues. CDR1 is SGHRS and CDR2 is YFSETQ in the germline V gene. The germline V and J ends were trimmed by 2 bases and 2 bases, with 13 bases remaining between them. CDR3 nucleotide sequence: TGCGCCAGCAGCTTACGCCCTATTCTTAACACTGAAGCTTTCTTT. It encodes CASSLRPILNTEAFF.

This rearrangement joins TRBV9 to TRBJ2-3; 7 nucleotides align to TRBD1. The ends lost 4 bases at V and 2 bases at J; junction bases unmatched: 10. CDR1 and CDR2 from the germline V gene are SGDLS and YYNGEE. The CDR3 sequence is 16 residues long. CDR3 nucleotides: TGTGCCAGCAGCTTTAAGGGACAGTTGATCACAGATACGCAGTATTTT. It encodes CASSFKGQLITDTQYF.

This clonotype was seen a few times. V usage is TRBV4-2 and J usage is TRBJ2-2; TRBD1 or TRBD2 may be the D gene (5 bases each). Trimming removed 0 bases at V and 7 bases at J, with 12 bases between. There are 15 residues in the CDR3. CDR1 is LGHNA, CDR2 YNFKEQ, per germline. CDR3 residues: CASSQDGARVGELFF. As DNA, the CDR3 is TGTGCCAGCAGCCAAGACGGGGCGCGGGTCGGGGAGCTGTTTTTT.

This clonotype was counted between two and nine times. The chain employs TRBV27 and TRBJ2-1; D is undetermined. Trimming stripped 2 bases from V and 7 bases from J, with 12 bases between. Germline V gives CDR1 MNHEY, CDR2 SMNVEV (reference sequence). This CDR3 has 14 amino acids. The CDR3 bases are TGTGCCAGCAGTTTAAAGGGAATGAGGAATGAGCAGTTCTTC. Translating gives CASSLKGMRNEQFF.

In this sample, this clonotype turned up a few times. The CDR3 reads CASSISRAISEAFF. The CDR3 DNA sequence: TGTGCCAGTAGTATTTCCAGGGCCATCTCTGAAGCTTTCTTT. This chain connects TRBV19 to TRBJ1-1; TRBD1 is a possible D gene (5 bases). The V end lost 3 bases, the J end lost 6 bases, and 14 bases lay between the germline ends. The CDR3 sequence is 14 residues long. Per the germline V gene, CDR1 is LNHDA and CDR2 is SQIVND (reference sequence).

The J gene is TRBJ2-1, the V gene TRBV29-1; D is unclear. The CDR3 length is 10 residues. CDR1 is SQVTM and CDR2 is ANQGSEA in the germline V gene. The V gene lost 4 bases and the J gene lost 9 bases, with 7 bases spanning the gap. CDR3 nucleotide sequence: TGCAGCGTTGTAACTGCTGAGCAGTTCTTC. Translation gives CSVVTAEQFF.

This clonotype was detected only a few times. The chain joins TRBV12-3 or TRBV12-4 to TRBJ1-1; D is unclear. The V end was cut by 6 bases, the J end by 5 bases, with 13 bases between. The CDR3 has 13 amino acids. The CDR3 protein is CASSHHGKTEAFF. The CDR3 bases are TGTGCCAGCAGCCACCACGGGAAGACTGAAGCTTTCTTT.

V gene TRBV7-9 combines with J gene TRBJ1-1; perhaps TRBD1 as D (5 bases). The CDR3 runs to 14 residues. Germline loops: CDR1 SEHNR, CDR2 FQNEAQ (reference sequence). Between the trimmed V and J ends, which lost 2 bases and 2 bases, there was a span of 9 bases. CDR3 sequence (DNA): TGTGCCAGCAGCTTAAACGGGGGTAACACTGAAGCTTTCTTT. Its translation: CASSLNGGNTEAFF.

This sequence joins TRBV3-1 and TRBJ2-1; TRBD1 matches 9 bases. V was pared by 4 bases and J by 7 bases, with 11 bases of the junction left unmatched. CDR1 LGHDT and CDR2 YNNKEL come from the germline V gene (reference sequence). The CDR3 runs 16 residues. CDR3 loop: CASSRPGQGLGNEQFF. CDR3 nucleotides: TGTGCCAGCAGCCGTCCAGGACAGGGGCTGGGGAATGAGCAGTTCTTC.

This clonotype was seen a few times. The gene calls are TRBV18 and TRBJ1-4; TRBD1 aligns across 8 bases. This CDR3 contains 17 residues. Per germline, CDR1 KGHSH and CDR2 LQKENI. The J segment lost 0 bases and the V segment lost 2 bases, leaving 5 bases of the junction unmatched. As DNA, the CDR3 is TGTGCCAGCTCACCAGGGACAGGTTATGCAACTAATGAAAAACTGTTTTTT. It translates to CASSPGTGYATNEKLFF.

This clonotype came up a few times. This chain joins TRBV20-1 and TRBJ1-1, with TRBD1 matching 9 bases. The germline gives CDR1 DFQATT, CDR2 SNEGSKA (reference sequence). This CDR3 spans 14 amino acids. With 2 bases clipped from V and 4 bases from J, the junction kept 5 bases outside the gene matches. The CDR3 region has the DNA TGCAGTGCTAGAAGGACAGGGGCGCTCACTGAAGCTTTCTTT. Its protein product is CSARRTGALTEAFF.

This clonotype has a handful of counts. The V call is TRBV3-1, the J call TRBJ2-1; D unclear. CDR3 length equals 12 residues. The germline gives CDR1 LGHDT, CDR2 YNNKEL (reference sequence). The germline V and J ends were trimmed by 1 base and 15 bases, with 13 bases remaining between them. The CDR3, as DNA: TGTGCCAGCAGCCAAGTAAACGGAGTCTTGTTCTTC. Protein: CASSQVNGVLFF.

Only one count was recorded for this clonotype. The chain has TRBV29-1 and TRBJ1-1; D remains ambiguous. V was cut by 7 bases and J by 4 bases, with 7 bases left in between. This CDR3 region has 10 residues. Per germline, CDR1 SQVTM and CDR2 ANQGSEA. CDR3 sequence: CSGTGTEAFF. The CDR3 coding sequence is TGCAGCGGGACGGGCACTGAAGCTTTCTTT. The full variable domain, completed using reference TRBV29-1 and TRBJ1-1, is SAVISQKPSRDICQRGTSLTIQCQVDSQVTMMFWYRQQPGQSLTLIATANQGSEATYESGFVIDKFPISRPNLTFSTLTVSNMSPEDSSIYLCSGTGTEAFFGQGTRLTVV.

This clonotype was seen ten or more times. The rearrangement joins TRBV3-1 to TRBJ1-1, with TRBD1 identical over 7 bases. The CDR3 runs 16 residues. Losses at the gene ends were 4 bases for V and 1 base for J; bases not matched to a gene: 9. From germline, CDR1 is LGHDT and CDR2 YNNKEL (reference sequence). CDR3 DNA sequence: TGTGCCAGCAGCCGGAGACAGGGATCGGGGAACACTGAAGCTTTCTTT. This translates into CASSRRQGSGNTEAFF.